A selection of T cell receptor beta chains follows, all from one sample in a study of cytomegalovirus exposure and HLA in healthy donors. TCRdb's table, derived via immunoSEQ multiplex PCR, lists solely in-frame clones and lacks some. The data show 100,000 to 150,000 clones, just under 75% seen once. The sequenced material came from PBMCs. These receptors all come from a man aged 55 to 70 in good health and CMV-seropositive. CDR3s include the opening cysteine and the closing phenylalanine or tryptophan. Each record gives: clone size, D gene, J gene, V gene, CDR3 DNA, CDR3 protein. A D gene is named only where the DNA matches it firmly. For some rows the clone size is stated as once, few or many, or as a class when expanded; others skip it.

abundance: few
d_gene: TRBD1
j_gene: TRBJ2-2
v_gene: TRBV5-1
CDR3nt: TGCGCCAGCAGCTCCGGGACAGCGAACACCGGGGAGCTGTTTTTT
CDR3aa: CASSSGTANTGELFF

abundance: NA
d_gene: NA
j_gene: TRBJ2-5
v_gene: TRBV7-9
CDR3nt: TGTGCCAGCATGGGAGTAGTCGAGACCCAGTACTTC
CDR3aa: CASMGVVETQYF

abundance: NA
d_gene: TRBD1
j_gene: TRBJ2-1
v_gene: TRBV6-5
CDR3nt: TGTGCCAGCAGTCCCTGGGACAGGAGCTACAATGAGCAGTTCTTC
CDR3aa: CASSPWDRSYNEQFF

abundance: NA
d_gene: NA
j_gene: TRBJ2-2
v_gene: TRBV9
CDR3nt: TGTGCCAGCAGCGTAGTACGGGGTAGCGCGAACACCGGGGAGCTGTTTTTT
CDR3aa: CASSVVRGSANTGELFF

abundance: NA
d_gene: NA
j_gene: TRBJ1-1
v_gene: TRBV12-5
CDR3nt: TGTGCTAGTGGTTTGGTACTGGAAGGCCGTCAGGGAGCTTTCTTT
CDR3aa: CASGLVLEGRQGAFF

abundance: NA
d_gene: NA
j_gene: TRBJ2-3
v_gene: TRBV30
CDR3nt: TGTGCCTGGAGTGTACTAGCAGAGACGCAGTATTTT
CDR3aa: CAWSVLAETQYF

abundance: NA
d_gene: TRBD2
j_gene: TRBJ2-1
v_gene: TRBV5-5
CDR3nt: TGTGCCAGCAGCGCCGGGACTACCAACTACAATGAGCAGTTCTTC
CDR3aa: CASSAGTTNYNEQFF

abundance: NA
d_gene: NA
j_gene: TRBJ1-4
v_gene: TRBV30
CDR3nt: TGTGCCTGGAGTGTATATGGGGCATCTAATGAAAAACTGTTTTTT
CDR3aa: CAWSVYGASNEKLFF

abundance: once
d_gene: TRBD2
j_gene: TRBJ2-5
v_gene: TRBV29-1
CDR3nt: TGCAGCGTTGAAGGCCTAGCGGGGGTGGGGGGAGAGACCCAGTACTTC
CDR3aa: CSVEGLAGVGGETQYF

abundance: few
d_gene: NA
j_gene: TRBJ1-4
v_gene: TRBV18
CDR3nt: TGTGCCAGCTCAGACGGCCCGGGGAATAATGAAAAACTGTTTTTT
CDR3aa: CASSDGPGNNEKLFF

abundance: NA
d_gene: NA
j_gene: TRBJ1-2
v_gene: TRBV28
CDR3nt: TGTGCCAGCAGTTTGAGGCTCTATGGCTACACCTTC
CDR3aa: CASSLRLYGYTF

abundance: few
d_gene: NA
j_gene: TRBJ2-7
v_gene: TRBV7-8
CDR3nt: TGTGCCAGCAGCTCGAGGGGGTATCCCTTAGGAGGGCAGTACTTC
CDR3aa: CASSSRGYPLGGQYF

abundance: NA
d_gene: TRBD2
j_gene: TRBJ2-1
v_gene: TRBV6-5
CDR3nt: TGTGCCAGCAGTTACGGACTAGCGGGGGTTTACAATGAGCAGTTCTTC
CDR3aa: CASSYGLAGVYNEQFF

abundance: NA
d_gene: TRBD1
j_gene: TRBJ1-1
v_gene: TRBV18
CDR3nt: TGTGCCAGCTCACCACGTGGACAGGGGGCGCCCCAGAACACTGAAGCTTTCTTT
CDR3aa: CASSPRGQGAPQNTEAFF

abundance: NA
d_gene: NA
j_gene: TRBJ1-5
v_gene: TRBV9
CDR3nt: TGTGCCAGCAGCGTAGGAGGAACTCTCAATCAGCCCCAGCATTTT
CDR3aa: CASSVGGTLNQPQHF

abundance: NA
d_gene: NA
j_gene: TRBJ1-6
v_gene: TRBV6-8
CDR3nt: TGTGCCAGCAGTTACGGACAGATGAATTCACCCCTCCACTTT
CDR3aa: CASSYGQMNSPLHF